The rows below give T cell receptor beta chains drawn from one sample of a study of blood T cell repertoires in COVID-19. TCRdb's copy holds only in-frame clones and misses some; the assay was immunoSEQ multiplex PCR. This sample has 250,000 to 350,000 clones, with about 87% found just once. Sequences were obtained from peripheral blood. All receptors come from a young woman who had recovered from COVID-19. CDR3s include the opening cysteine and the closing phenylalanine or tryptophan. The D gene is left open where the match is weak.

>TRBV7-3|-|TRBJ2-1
CASSGGDFLSKFF
TGTGCCAGCAGTGGTGGGGACTTCCTTTCGAAGTTCTTC
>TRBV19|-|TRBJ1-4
CASSTGRSTNEKLFF
TGTGCCAGTAGTACCGGTCGTTCAACTAATGAAAAACTGTTTTTT
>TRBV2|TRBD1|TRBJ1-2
CASSAGQGFGYTF
TGTGCCAGCAGCGCGGGACAGGGCTTTGGCTACACCTTC
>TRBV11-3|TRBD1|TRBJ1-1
CASSRGQVENTEAFF
TGTGCCAGCAGCAGGGGACAGGTCGAGAACACTGAAGCTTTCTTT
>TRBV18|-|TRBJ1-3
CASSPTPFSGNTIYF
TGTGCCAGCTCACCAACACCTTTCTCTGGAAACACCATATATTTT
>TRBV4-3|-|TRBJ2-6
CASSLDSSSGANVLTF
TGCGCCAGCAGCCTGGACAGCAGCTCTGGGGCCAACGTCCTGACTTTC
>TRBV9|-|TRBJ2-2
CASSVATAGELFF
TGTGCCAGCAGCGTAGCTACTGCCGGGGAGCTGTTTTTT
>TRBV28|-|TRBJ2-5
CATLTDRFEETQYF
TGTGCCACCCTGACCGACAGGTTCGAAGAGACCCAGTACTTC
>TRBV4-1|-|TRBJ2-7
CASSQGNSDEQYF
TGCGCCAGCAGCCAAGGGAATAGCGACGAGCAGTACTTC
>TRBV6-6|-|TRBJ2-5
CASSYRPRETQYF
TGTGCCAGCAGTTACCGCCCCAGGGAGACCCAGTACTTC
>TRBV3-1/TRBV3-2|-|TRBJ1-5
CASSQETGQPQHF
TGTGCCAGCAGCCAAGAGACGGGTCAGCCCCAGCATTTT
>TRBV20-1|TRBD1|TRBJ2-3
CSASDSGQGFPDTQYF
TGCAGTGCTAGTGACTCGGGACAGGGGTTCCCAGATACGCAGTATTTT
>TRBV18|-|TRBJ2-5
CASSRGRSEETQYF
TGTGCCAGCTCGCGCGGTAGGAGTGAAGAGACCCAGTACTTC
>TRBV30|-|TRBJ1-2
CACVNRQGYGYTF
TGTGCCTGTGTAAACAGGCAGGGCTATGGCTACACCTTC
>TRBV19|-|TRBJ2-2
CASSPDRTGELFF
TGTGCCAGTAGTCCGGACAGAACCGGGGAGCTGTTTTTT
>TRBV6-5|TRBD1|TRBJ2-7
CASSKQGTGSEQYF
TGTGCCAGCAGTAAGCAAGGGACAGGGAGCGAGCAGTACTTC
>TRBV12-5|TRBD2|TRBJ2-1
CASGLVLASGGEYNEQFF
TGTGCTAGTGGTTTGGTACTAGCTAGCGGGGGCGAATACAATGAGCAGTTCTTC
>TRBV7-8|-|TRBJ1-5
CASSLTDQPQHF
TGTGCCAGCAGCTTAACGGATCAGCCCCAGCATTTT
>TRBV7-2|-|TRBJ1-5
CASSFVRGPQPQHF
TGTGCCAGCAGCTTTGTCAGGGGACCTCAGCCCCAGCATTTT
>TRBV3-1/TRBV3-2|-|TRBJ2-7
CASSQGAGSYEQYF
TGTGCCAGCAGCCAAGGAGCAGGCAGCTACGAGCAGTACTTC
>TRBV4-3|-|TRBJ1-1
CASSQSPGVDTEAFF
TGCGCCAGCAGCCAGTCCCCGGGGGTGGACACTGAAGCTTTCTTT
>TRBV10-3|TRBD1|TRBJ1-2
CAIRFRGGTGVNYGYTF
TGTGCCATCAGATTCCGTGGGGGGACAGGGGTTAACTATGGCTACACCTTC
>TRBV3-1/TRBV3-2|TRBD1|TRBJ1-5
CASSQGMVTGGGQPQHF
TGTGCCAGCAGCCAAGGGATGGTGACAGGGGGGGGTCAGCCCCAGCATTTT
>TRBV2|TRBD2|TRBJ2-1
CASTKSGGAYNEQFF
TGTGCCAGCACCAAAAGCGGGGGGGCCTACAATGAGCAGTTCTTC
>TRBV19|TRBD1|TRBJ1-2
CASSIDRPGTGSLRGYTF
TGTGCCAGTAGTATAGATCGCCCCGGGACAGGGAGTTTACGTGGCTACACCTTC
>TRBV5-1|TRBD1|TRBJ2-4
CASSLDASRGKNIQYF
TGCGCCAGCAGCTTGGATGCTAGCAGGGGGAAAAACATTCAGTACTTC
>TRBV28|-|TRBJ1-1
CASSPPGYTEAFF
TGTGCCAGCAGTCCACCAGGGTACACTGAAGCTTTCTTT
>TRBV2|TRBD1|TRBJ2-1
CASSDGQGNNEQFF
TGTGCCAGCAGCGACGGACAGGGGAACAATGAGCAGTTCTTC
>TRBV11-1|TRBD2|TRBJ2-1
CASSFWGGNEQFF
TGTGCCAGCAGCTTCTGGGGGGGGAATGAGCAGTTCTTC